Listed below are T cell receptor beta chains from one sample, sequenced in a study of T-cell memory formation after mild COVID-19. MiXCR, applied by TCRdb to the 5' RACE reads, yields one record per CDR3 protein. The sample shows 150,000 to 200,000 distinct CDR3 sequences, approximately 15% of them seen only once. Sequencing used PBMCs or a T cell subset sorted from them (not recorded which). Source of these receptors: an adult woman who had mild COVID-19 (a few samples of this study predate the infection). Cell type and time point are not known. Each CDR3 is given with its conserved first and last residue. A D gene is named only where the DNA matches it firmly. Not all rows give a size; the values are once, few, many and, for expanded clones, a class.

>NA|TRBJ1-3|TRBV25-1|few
CASSLTGGNTIYF
TGTGCCAGCAGTTTGACTGGGGGAAACACCATATATTTT
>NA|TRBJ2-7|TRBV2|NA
CASGKRQTTYEQYF
TGTGCCAGCGGAAAAAGACAGACCACGTACGAGCAGTACTTC
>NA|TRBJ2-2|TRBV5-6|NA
CASSHGQPGELFF
TGTGCCAGCAGCCATGGACAGCCCGGGGAGCTGTTTTTT
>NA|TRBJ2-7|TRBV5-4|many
CASSRDIYEQYF
TGTGCCAGCAGCAGGGACATTTACGAGCAGTACTTC
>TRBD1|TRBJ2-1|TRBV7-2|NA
CASSLGDRGGYNEQFF
TGTGCCAGCAGCTTAGGGGACAGGGGAGGATACAATGAGCAGTTCTTC
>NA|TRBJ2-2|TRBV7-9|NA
CASSLVATGELFF
TGTGCCAGCAGCTTAGTTGCCACCGGGGAGCTGTTTTTT
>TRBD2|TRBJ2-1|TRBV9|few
CASSGLAGAVYNEQFF
TGTGCCAGCAGCGGCCTAGCGGGAGCGGTCTACAATGAGCAGTTCTTC
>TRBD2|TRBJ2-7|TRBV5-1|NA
CASSLGQRGSYEQYF
TGCGCCAGCAGCTTGGGCCAGCGGGGCTCCTACGAGCAGTACTTC
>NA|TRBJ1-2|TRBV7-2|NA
CASIEMAGANYGYTF
TGTGCCAGCATCGAAATGGCAGGGGCTAACTATGGCTACACCTTC
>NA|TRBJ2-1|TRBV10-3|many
CAISEGSMADYNEQFF
TGTGCCATCAGTGAGGGGAGCATGGCAGACTACAATGAGCAGTTCTTC
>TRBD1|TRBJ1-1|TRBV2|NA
CASIRAGQGGTEAFF
TGTGCCAGCATCAGAGCGGGACAGGGTGGAACTGAAGCTTTCTTT
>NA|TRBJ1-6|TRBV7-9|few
CASRKQGFQDNSPLHF
TGTGCCAGCCGGAAACAGGGCTTCCAGGATAATTCACCCCTCCACTTT
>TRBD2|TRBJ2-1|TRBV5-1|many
CASNSGNRDNEQFF
TGCGCCAGCAATAGCGGGAACCGGGACAATGAGCAGTTCTTC
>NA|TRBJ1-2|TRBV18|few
CASSPPGRGQGYTF
TGTGCCAGCTCACCACCGGGACGCGGACAAGGCTACACCTTC
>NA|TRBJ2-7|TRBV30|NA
CAWSVLGGSYEQYF
TGTGCCTGGAGTGTACTGGGGGGCTCCTACGAGCAGTACTTC
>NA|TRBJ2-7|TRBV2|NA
CASGDRFFEQYF
TGTGCCAGCGGGGACCGCTTTTTCGAGCAGTACTTC